A single sample gave rise to the 20 T cell receptor beta chains below, sequenced in a study of T cells in localized non-small cell lung cancer. TCRdb keeps only in-frame clones here, not all; method: immunoSEQ multiplex PCR. This sample yields 1,500 to 2,000 clones, of which more than 25% are seen a single time; around 21% belongs to the top ten. Sequenced material: normal lung tissue next to the tumor, taken before any cancer treatment. The receptor set was obtained from a male donor at least 60 years old with stage I squamous cell lung carcinoma.

Details on this clone: One end of the junction varies from germline; a read error may be responsible. The chain combines TRBV6-8 with TRBJ2-6; D is ambiguous. CDR1 and CDR2 (germline): MNHGY, SAAAGT. The CDR3 sequence is 18 residues long. The CDR3 DNA sequence: TGTGCCAGCAGTGACTCGGCAGGTTCACTTTCTGGGGCCAACGTCCTGACTTTC. Translation gives CASSDSAGSLSGANVLTF.

This clone has just a few counts. The chain is built from TRBV11-3 and TRBJ1-1; unclear D gene. Germline V gene lookup returns CDR1 SGHNT and CDR2 YENEEA. Trimming pared 1 base from V and 4 bases from J, leaving 10 bases between. This CDR3 comprises 14 residues. The CDR3 region is CASSLVTSGTEAFF. CDR3 sequence (DNA): TGTGCCAGCAGCTTAGTAACTTCAGGCACTGAAGCTTTCTTT.

V and J are TRBV6-4 and TRBJ2-5, with D perhaps TRBD2 (5 bases). Germline V gene lookup returns CDR1 MRHNA and CDR2 SNTAGT. The CDR3 is 11 amino acids. V was pared by 7 bases and J by 7 bases, with 10 bases between. CDR3 DNA: TGTGCCAGCACCGGGGTGGGGACCCAGTACTTC. This translates into CASTGVGTQYF.

By frequency in the sample, this clone is medium-sized. The chain has TRBV11-3 and TRBJ2-5; weak D call: TRBD1 (6 bases). This CDR3 region has 14 residues. The V and J ends lost 7 bases and 5 bases respectively, with 17 bases between them. In germline, CDR1 is SGHNT, CDR2 YENEEA. The CDR3: CASTPGGFWETQYF. The CDR3 coding sequence is TGTGCCAGCACCCCTGGGGGCTTTTGGGAGACCCAGTACTTC.

This clone occurred a few times. This chain joins TRBV19 and TRBJ1-1; perhaps TRBD1 as D (5 bases). The CDR3 length is 16 residues. Germline-derived CDR1 and CDR2 are LNHDA and SQIVND (reference sequence). Trimming pared 5 bases from V and 1 base from J, leaving 17 bases between. Here the CDR3 reads CASSPGTGQENTEAFF. CDR3 coding DNA: TGTGCCAGTAGTCCAGGGACGGGGCAAGAGAACACTGAAGCTTTCTTT.

The chain recombines TRBV19 with TRBJ1-1, with TRBD1 matching over 9 bases. Looked up from germline, CDR1 is LNHDA and CDR2 is SQIVND (reference sequence). This CDR3 is built from 15 residues. The J segment lost 1 base and the V segment lost 7 bases, leaving 7 bases of the junction unmatched. DNA for the CDR3: TGTGCCAGTATCTTACAGGGGGCGGGGAACACTGAAGCTTTCTTT. Its protein product is CASILQGAGNTEAFF.

This chain joins TRBV7-1 and TRBJ2-2; D remains ambiguous. TRBV7-1 is designated an ORF whose function remains uncertain. The CDR3 has 13 residues. V lost 7 bases to trimming and J lost 4 bases, with 10 bases between them. Here the CDR3 DNA reads TGTGCCAGCACCCCTTGGGTCACCGGGGAGCTGTTTTTT. Protein product: CASTPWVTGELFF.

By proportion, this clone is medium-sized. This rearrangement joins TRBV9 to TRBJ1-2, with D unresolved. Trimming took off 5 bases at V and 0 bases at J, with 20 bases between the two ends. The CDR3 loop spans 17 amino acids. Germline V CDR1 and CDR2: SGDLS, YYNGEE. The CDR3 loop reads CASSDGAAPDPNYGYTF. DNA for the CDR3: TGTGCCAGCAGTGACGGAGCAGCGCCTGATCCTAACTATGGCTACACCTTC.

The rearrangement uses TRBV14 and TRBJ2-7, with D tentatively TRBD2 (5 bases). Germline lookup yields CDR1 SGHDN and CDR2 FVKESK. The CDR3 spans 13 residues. Trimming pared 1 base from V and 6 bases from J, leaving 10 bases between. The DNA for the CDR3 is TGTGCCAGCAGCCAAGGGGAGTCCCTCGAGCAGTACGTC. This encodes CASSQGESLEQYV.

CDR3 sequence (DNA): TGCAGCGTTGAAGGAAACAGGGGAATGGGCGGCTACACCTTC. It codes for CSVEGNRGMGGYTF. The V and J genes are TRBV29-1 and TRBJ1-2; 7 positions match TRBD1. CDR3 size: 14 residues. Germline CDR1 is SQVTM and CDR2 is ANQGSEA. V trimming: 1 base; J trimming: 8 bases; junction bases outside the gene matches: 10. The full variable domain, rest sourced from reference TRBV29-1 and TRBJ1-2, is SAVISQKPSRDICQRGTSLTIQCQVDSQVTMMFWYRQQPGQSLTLIATANQGSEATYESGFVIDKFPISRPNLTFSTLTVSNMSPEDSSIYLCSVEGNRGMGGYTFGSGTRLTVV.

The chain recombines TRBV30 with TRBJ1-2; 9 bases fit TRBD1. This CDR3 region has 14 residues. After removal of 4 bases from V and 7 bases from J, the junction contained 10 bases not matched to a gene. Germline CDR1 GTSNPN, CDR2 SVGIG (reference sequence). Here the CDR3 reads CAWKRQGEVSGYTF. In DNA, the CDR3 is TGTGCCTGGAAGAGACAGGGGGAGGTCTCTGGCTACACCTTC.

In this sample, this clone turned up a few times. The chain links TRBV11-3 to TRBJ2-3; 10 positions agree with TRBD2. With 7 bases clipped from V and 4 bases from J, the junction kept 8 bases outside the gene matches. The germline CDR1 and CDR2 sequences are SGHNT and YENEEA. The CDR3 contains 15 residues. CDR3 nucleotides: TGTGCCAGCACTGAAATGGGGACTAGCGCAGATACGCAGTATTTT. Protein: CASTEMGTSADTQYF.

The V gene is TRBV10-2, the J gene TRBJ2-7; 10 nucleotides line up with TRBD1. The junction had 14 bases not matched to a gene; V was cut back by 6 bases and J by 3 bases. This CDR3 comprises 17 residues. Looked up from germline, CDR1 is WSHSY and CDR2 is SAAADI. The DNA for the CDR3 is TGCGCCAGCAGACCCGGGACAGGGGCTCTCCTATTCTACGAGCAGTACGTC. It encodes CASRPGTGALLFYEQYV.

This clone was detected only a few times. The chain recombines TRBV25-1 with TRBJ1-2, with 7 bases that match TRBD1. The germline V gene has CDR1 MGHDK and CDR2 SYGVNS. V lost 6 bases to trimming and J lost 3 bases; unmatched junction nucleotides: 7. The CDR3 contains 14 residues. CDR3 sequence reads: CASRPGGQDYGYTF. The CDR3 coding sequence is TGTGCCAGCAGACCAGGGGGGCAAGACTATGGCTACACCTTC.

The J gene is TRBJ2-1, the V gene TRBV29-1, with 7 bases identical to TRBD2. J gave up 4 bases and V 0 bases, and 6 bases lay outside the gene matches. Germline V gene data show CDR1 as SQVTM and CDR2 as ANQGSEA. The CDR3 runs to 15 residues. The CDR3 loop reads CSVEEGGSGYNEQFF. CDR3 bases: TGCAGCGTTGAAGAGGGGGGGAGCGGGTACAATGAGCAGTTCTTC.

Judged by abundance, this clone is medium-sized. This chain joins TRBV6-8 and TRBJ2-2; D possibly corresponds to TRBD1 (6 bases). The CDR3 is 15 residues long. Trimming took off 8 bases at V and 5 bases at J, with 18 bases between the two ends. Per germline, CDR1 MNHGY and CDR2 SAAAGT. DNA for the CDR3: TGTGCCAGCTTCCGGGGCGGACAGTTGACCGGGGAGCTGTTTTTT. Translating gives CASFRGGQLTGELFF.

This clone was detected a few times. This chain links TRBV11-3 with TRBJ1-1, with D possibly being TRBD1 (5 bases). Trimming shortened V by 7 bases and J by 1 base, and 13 bases separated the two germline ends. CDR3 length equals 14 residues. The germline gives CDR1 SGHNT, CDR2 YENEEA. CDR3 amino acids: CASTLERGNTEAFF. DNA of the CDR3: TGTGCCAGCACCTTGGAGAGGGGGAACACTGAAGCTTTCTTT. Looking up the rest from reference TRBV11-3 and TRBJ1-1 gives the full variable domain: EAGVVQSPRYKIIEKKQPVAFWCNPISGHNTLYWYLQNLGQGPELLIRYENEEAVDDSQLPKDRFSAERLKGVDSTLKIQPAELGDSAVYLCASTLERGNTEAFFGQGTRLTVV.

By share, this clone counts as medium-sized. The rearrangement joins TRBV11-3 to TRBJ2-2, with D unresolved. V dropped 2 bases and J dropped 2 bases, with 6 bases sitting between them. This CDR3 contains 14 residues. Per germline, CDR1 SGHNT and CDR2 YENEEA. This CDR3 reads CASSLRVNTGELFF. In DNA form, the CDR3 reads TGTGCCAGCAGCTTAAGAGTTAACACCGGGGAGCTGTTTTTT.

This clone was counted only a few times. The chain combines TRBV15 with TRBJ2-2, with D uncertain. The CDR3 covers 14 residues. V lost 0 bases and J lost 6, with 8 bases in between. CDR1 LNHNV and CDR2 YYDKDF come from the germline V gene (reference sequence). The CDR3 coding sequence is TGTGCCACCAGCAGAGATAAGGGCTCCGGGGAGCTGTTTTTT. This encodes CATSRDKGSGELFF.

In this sample, this clone is large (0.1 to 1%). V gene TRBV11-3 combines with J gene TRBJ2-1, with 8 bases fitting TRBD2. The CDR3 extends over 14 amino acids. V was pared by 5 bases and J by 8 bases, with 8 bases of the junction left unmatched. Germline V gene lookup returns CDR1 SGHNT and CDR2 YENEEA. CDR3 sequence: CASSGGRLGDEQFF. CDR3 sequence (DNA): TGTGCCAGCAGCGGCGGGAGGCTAGGGGATGAGCAGTTCTTC.